Below, 15 T cell receptor beta chains from the same sample are listed, as sequenced in a study of response to subunit inactivated influenza vaccine. From the RT-PCR reads, TCRdb called clonotypes with MiXCR, one entry per CDR3 protein. Of under 950,000 distinct CDR3 sequences in the sample, 21% were seen once. Here the sequenced sample was PBMCs from blood, taken around 5 days after vaccination. The receptors originated from a man aged 50-60 years who received an inactivated influenza vaccine.

The CDR3: CASSLSEALNYGYTF. CDR3 bases: TGTGCCAGCTCACTCTCTGAGGCACTTAACTATGGCTACACCTTC. The chain combines TRBV18 with TRBJ1-2; D ambiguous. The V gene lost 4 bases and the J gene lost 1 base, with 13 bases spanning the gap. The germline V gene encodes CDR1 KGHSH and CDR2 LQKENI. The CDR3 covers 15 residues.

The chain couples TRBV27 to TRBJ2-3; TRBD2 matches at 7 bases. CDR3 length equals 16 residues. V lost 1 base and J lost 1; bases outside the gene matches: 5. Germline CDR1 is MNHEY and CDR2 is SMNVEV (reference sequence). CDR3 nucleotide sequence: TGTGCCAGCAGTTTATTTGGGGGGGACGGCACAGATACGCAGTATTTT. It codes for CASSLFGGDGTDTQYF.

The chain is built from TRBV5-1 and TRBJ2-7; no definite D call. The CDR3 runs 16 residues. Germline assignment: CDR1 SGHRS and CDR2 YFSETQ. Between the trimmed V and J ends, which lost 4 bases and 0 bases, there was a span of 17 bases. CDR3 nucleotides: TGCGCCAGCAGCAAAATCCCCAAGCAGAGCTCCTACGAGCAGTACTTC. Its translation: CASSKIPKQSSYEQYF.

This clonotype came up a few times. The genes are TRBV20-1 and TRBJ2-4; TRBD1 might be the D (6 bases). The V gene's germline CDR1 is DFQATT and CDR2 SNEGSKA (reference sequence). Trimming cost V 3 bases and J 7 bases, with 13 bases left between them. This CDR3 has 13 residues. CDR3 bases: TGCAGTGCTAGGGCAGGGGTCGGTAACATTCAGTACTTC. As protein: CSARAGVGNIQYF.

There are many counts of this clonotype. This chain uses TRBV12-3 or TRBV12-4 with TRBJ1-1; D is uncertain. Trimming cost V 3 bases and J 3 bases, with 8 bases left between them. This CDR3 spans 13 amino acids. The CDR3 DNA reads TGTGCCAGCAGTTTTTCGGCGGACACTGAAGCTTTCTTT. Translated, it gives CASSFSADTEAFF.

This clonotype was detected a few times. The chain recombines TRBV5-1 with TRBJ1-1; D not resolved. Looked up from germline, CDR1 is SGHRS and CDR2 is YFSETQ. V lost 0 bases and J 0 bases, leaving 12 bases between the germline ends. The CDR3 is made up of 16 amino acids. CDR3 residues: CASSLVSRGLNTEAFF. DNA of the CDR3: TGCGCCAGCAGCTTGGTCAGCCGGGGATTGAACACTGAAGCTTTCTTT.

V gene TRBV7-2 combines with J gene TRBJ2-1; 12 positions agree with TRBD2. The CDR3 sequence is 19 residues long. In germline, CDR1 is SGHTA, CDR2 FQGNSA. V dropped 0 bases and J dropped 4; count of bases not matched to a gene: 10. CDR3 in DNA: TGTGCCAGCAGCTTAGCGTCTACTAGCGGGAGGTTCCTATACAATGAGCAGTTCTTC. This encodes CASSLASTSGRFLYNEQFF.

This clonotype was detected ten times or more. One end of the junction does not line up with germline, which may come from a read error. V is TRBV19 and J is TRBJ1-1; D is unresolved. Germline assignment: CDR1 LNHDA and CDR2 SQIVND (reference sequence). The CDR3 covers 15 residues. The CDR3 DNA is TGTGCCAGTAGTACCCCCCGGACGGTCTACACTGAGGCTTTCTTT. Translated: CASSTPRTVYTEAFF. The full variable domain, with the rest looked up from reference TRBV19 and TRBJ1-1, is DGGITQSPKYLFRKEGQNVTLSCEQNLNHDAMYWYRQDPGQGLRLIYYSQIVNDFQKGDIAEGYSVSREKKESFPLTVTSAQKNPTAFYLCASSTPRTVYTEAFFGQGTRLTVV.

This chain joins TRBV6-1 and TRBJ2-3, with 10 bases lining up with TRBD2. The CDR3 sequence is 15 residues long. Germline V gene lookup returns CDR1 MNHNS and CDR2 SASEGT. With 6 bases clipped from V and 5 bases from J, the junction kept 8 bases outside the gene matches. CDR3 region: CASRISGGAIDTQYF. The DNA for the CDR3 is TGTGCCAGCAGAATAAGCGGGGGGGCCATAGATACGCAGTATTTT.

This sequence joins TRBV7-2 and TRBJ2-1; 15 bases fit TRBD2. Looked up from germline, CDR1 is SGHTA and CDR2 is FQGNSA. The CDR3 runs 15 residues. With V trimmed by 5 bases and J by 8 bases, 4 bases remained unmatched. The CDR3 DNA is TGTGCCAGCAGCCGGACTAGCGGGAGGGGAGATGAGCAGTTCTTC. It specifies CASSRTSGRGDEQFF.

The rearrangement uses TRBV12-3 or TRBV12-4 and TRBJ1-1; D might be TRBD1 (6 bases). The CDR3 is 13 residues long. Trimming shortened V by 11 bases and J by 5 bases, and 18 bases separated the two germline ends. As DNA, the CDR3 is TGTGCCGAGGGCAGGGGAGAAAAGACTGAAGCTTTCTTT. Its translation is CAEGRGEKTEAFF.

The table lists this clonotype with a few counts. V usage is TRBV12-3 or TRBV12-4 and J usage is TRBJ1-6; no clear D. This CDR3 contains 12 residues. The V gene lost 7 bases and the J gene lost 9 bases, with 10 bases spanning the gap. The CDR3 loop is CASTHRLSPLHF. The CDR3 nucleotides are TGTGCCAGCACCCACCGTCTTTCACCCCTCCACTTT.

The V and J genes are TRBV6-5 and TRBJ2-1, with a weak D call TRBD1 (6 bases). This CDR3 has 15 residues. Per germline, CDR1 MNHEY and CDR2 SVGAGI. V lost 0 bases and J lost 10, with 16 bases in between. CDR3 sequence reads: CASSYSGGWQGEQFF. CDR3 nucleotides: TGTGCCAGCAGTTACTCAGGGGGTTGGCAGGGGGAGCAGTTCTTC.

This clonotype was counted at least ten times. The chain is built from TRBV7-9 and TRBJ1-2; a possible D gene is TRBD1 (5 bases). V was shortened by 5 bases and J by 7 bases, with 17 bases between the two germline ends. This CDR3 spans 14 amino acids. The germline CDR1 and CDR2 sequences are SEHNR and FQNEAQ (reference sequence). The CDR3 region is CASSHRVGPTGYTF. The DNA for the CDR3 is TGTGCCAGCAGCCATCGTGTGGGGCCCACTGGCTACACCTTC.

This clonotype was seen more than once but under ten times. The chain carries TRBV10-3 and TRBJ2-6; D gene ambiguous. This CDR3 spans 14 amino acids. Germline lookup yields CDR1 ENHRY and CDR2 SYGVKD. Trimming took off 10 bases at V and 2 bases at J, with 12 bases between the two ends. CDR3 bases: TGTGCCACCCCGGGTGGCCCTGGGGCCAACGTCCTGACTTTC. This sequence encodes CATPGGPGANVLTF.